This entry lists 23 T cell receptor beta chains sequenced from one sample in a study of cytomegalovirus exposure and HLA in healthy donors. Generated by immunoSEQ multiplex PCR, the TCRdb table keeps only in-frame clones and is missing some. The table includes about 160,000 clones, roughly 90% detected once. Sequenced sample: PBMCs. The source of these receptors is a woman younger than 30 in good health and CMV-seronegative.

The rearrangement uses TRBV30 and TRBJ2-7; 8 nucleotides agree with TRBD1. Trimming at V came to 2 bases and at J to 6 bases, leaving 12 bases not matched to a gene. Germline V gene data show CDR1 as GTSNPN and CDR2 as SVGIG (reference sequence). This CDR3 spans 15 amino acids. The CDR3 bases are TGTGCCTGGAGTTTCCCAGGGGGCGCCCGGGGCGAGCAGTACTTC. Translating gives CAWSFPGGARGEQYF.

The CDR3 DNA follows: TGTGCCAGCAGCCCACGGACAGGGGGGATCACCGGGGAGCTGTTTTTT. It codes for CASSPRTGGITGELFF. V gene TRBV7-9 combines with J gene TRBJ2-2, with TRBD1 identical over 10 bases. The germline V gene has CDR1 SEHNR and CDR2 FQNEAQ (reference sequence). Germline trimming cut 5 bases from V and 4 bases from J; bases unmatched to any gene: 7. The CDR3 contains 16 residues.

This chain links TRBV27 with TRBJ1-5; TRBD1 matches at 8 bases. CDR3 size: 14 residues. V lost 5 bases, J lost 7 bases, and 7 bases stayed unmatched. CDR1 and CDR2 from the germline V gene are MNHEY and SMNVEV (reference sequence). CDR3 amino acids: CASSPLQGGQPQHF. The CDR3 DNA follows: TGTGCCAGCAGTCCGTTACAGGGGGGGCAGCCCCAGCATTTT.

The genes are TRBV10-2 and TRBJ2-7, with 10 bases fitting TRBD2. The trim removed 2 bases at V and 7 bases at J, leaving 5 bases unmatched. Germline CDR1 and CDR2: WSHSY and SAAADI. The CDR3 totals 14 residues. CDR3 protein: CASSELAGVGEQYF. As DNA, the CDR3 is TGCGCCAGCAGTGAGCTAGCGGGAGTCGGGGAGCAGTACTTC.

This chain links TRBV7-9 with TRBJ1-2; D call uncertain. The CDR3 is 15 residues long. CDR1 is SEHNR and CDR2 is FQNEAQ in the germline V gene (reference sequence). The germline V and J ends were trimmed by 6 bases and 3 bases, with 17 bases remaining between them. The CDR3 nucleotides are TGTGCCAGCAGGCAAGGGAGGATGGAGGACTATGGCTACACCTTC. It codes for CASRQGRMEDYGYTF.

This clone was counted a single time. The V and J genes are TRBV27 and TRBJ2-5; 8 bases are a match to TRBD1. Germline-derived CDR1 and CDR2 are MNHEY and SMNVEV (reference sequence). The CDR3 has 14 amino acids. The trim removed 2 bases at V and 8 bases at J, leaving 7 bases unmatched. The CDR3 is CASSLGTGGITQYF. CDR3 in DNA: TGTGCCAGCAGTTTAGGGACAGGTGGAATTACCCAGTACTTC.

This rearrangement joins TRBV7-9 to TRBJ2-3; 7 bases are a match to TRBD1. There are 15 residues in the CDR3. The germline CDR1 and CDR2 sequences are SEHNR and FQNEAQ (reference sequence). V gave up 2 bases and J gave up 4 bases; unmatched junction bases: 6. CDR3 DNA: TGTGCCAGCAGCTTACGACAGGGCGATTCAGATACGCAGTATTTT. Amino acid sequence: CASSLRQGDSDTQYF.

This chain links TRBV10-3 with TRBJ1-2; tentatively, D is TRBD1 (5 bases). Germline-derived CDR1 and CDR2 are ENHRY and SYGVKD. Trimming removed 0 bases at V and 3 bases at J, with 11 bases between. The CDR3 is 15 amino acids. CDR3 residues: CAISESRGGDYGYTF. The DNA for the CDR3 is TGTGCCATCAGTGAGTCGAGGGGAGGAGACTATGGCTACACCTTC.

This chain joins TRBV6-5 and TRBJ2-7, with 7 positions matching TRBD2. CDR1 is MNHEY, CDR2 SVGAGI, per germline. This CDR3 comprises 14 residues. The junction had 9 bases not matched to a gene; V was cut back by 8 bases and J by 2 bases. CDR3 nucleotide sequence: TGTGCCAGCGGCCAAGCGGGGATTACCTACGAGCAGTACTTC. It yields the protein CASGQAGITYEQYF.

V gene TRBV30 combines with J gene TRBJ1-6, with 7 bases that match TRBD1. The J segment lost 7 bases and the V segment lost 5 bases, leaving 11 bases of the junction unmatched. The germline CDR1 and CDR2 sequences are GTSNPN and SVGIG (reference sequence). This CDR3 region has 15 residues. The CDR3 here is CAWVRQGGYNSPLHF. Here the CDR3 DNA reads TGTGCCTGGGTCCGACAGGGCGGCTACAATTCACCCCTCCACTTT.

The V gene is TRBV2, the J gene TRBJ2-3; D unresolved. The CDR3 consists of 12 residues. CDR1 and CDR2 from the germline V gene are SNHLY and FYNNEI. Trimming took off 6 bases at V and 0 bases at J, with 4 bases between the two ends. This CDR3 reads CASRQSTDTQYF. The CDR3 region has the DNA TGTGCCAGCAGACAGAGCACAGATACGCAGTATTTT. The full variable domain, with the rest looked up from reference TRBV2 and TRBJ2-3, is EPEVTQTPSHQVTQMGQEVILRCVPISNHLYFYWYRQILGQKVEFLVSFYNNEISEKSEIFDDQFSVERPDGSNFTLKIRSTKLEDSAMYFCASRQSTDTQYFGPGTRLTVL.

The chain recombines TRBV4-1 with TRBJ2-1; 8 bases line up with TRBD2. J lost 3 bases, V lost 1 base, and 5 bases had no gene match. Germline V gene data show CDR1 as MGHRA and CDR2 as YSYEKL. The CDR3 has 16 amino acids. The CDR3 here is CASSQGRLAGYNEQFF. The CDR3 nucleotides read TGCGCCAGCAGCCAAGGCCGGCTAGCGGGCTACAATGAGCAGTTCTTC.

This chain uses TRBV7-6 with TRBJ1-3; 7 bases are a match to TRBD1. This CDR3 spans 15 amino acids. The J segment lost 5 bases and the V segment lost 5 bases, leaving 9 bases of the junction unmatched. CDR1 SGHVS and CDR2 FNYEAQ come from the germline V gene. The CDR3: CASSQQGQLRNTIYF. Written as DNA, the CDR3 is TGTGCCAGCAGCCAGCAGGGACAGCTCAGAAACACCATATATTTT.

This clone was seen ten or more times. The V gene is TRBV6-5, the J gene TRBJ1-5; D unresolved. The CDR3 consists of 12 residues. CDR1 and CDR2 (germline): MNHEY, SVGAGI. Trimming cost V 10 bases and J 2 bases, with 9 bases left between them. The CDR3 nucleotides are TGTGCCACTAAAACCGGCAATCAGCCCCAGCATTTT. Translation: CATKTGNQPQHF.

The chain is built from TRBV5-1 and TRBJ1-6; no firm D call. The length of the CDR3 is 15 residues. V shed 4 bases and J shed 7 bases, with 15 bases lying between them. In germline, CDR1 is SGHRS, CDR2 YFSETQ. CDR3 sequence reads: CASSATAEANSPLHF. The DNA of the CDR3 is TGCGCCAGCAGCGCTACTGCCGAGGCGAATTCACCCCTCCACTTT.

CDR3 DNA sequence: TGCGCCAGCAGCTTGGGACAGGGGGCGGCACGTAACACTGAAGCTTTCTTT. Translated: CASSLGQGAARNTEAFF. V gene TRBV5-1 combines with J gene TRBJ1-1; 10 bases align to TRBD1. Unmatched junction bases numbered 7, after V lost 0 bases and J lost 2 bases. The germline V gene has CDR1 SGHRS and CDR2 YFSETQ. This CDR3 comprises 17 residues.

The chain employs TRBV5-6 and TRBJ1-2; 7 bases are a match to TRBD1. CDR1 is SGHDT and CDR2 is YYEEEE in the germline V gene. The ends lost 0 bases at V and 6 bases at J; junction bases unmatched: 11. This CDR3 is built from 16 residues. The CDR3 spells CASSLAGGILRDGYTF. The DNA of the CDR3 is TGTGCCAGCAGCTTGGCAGGGGGAATTTTAAGGGATGGCTACACCTTC.

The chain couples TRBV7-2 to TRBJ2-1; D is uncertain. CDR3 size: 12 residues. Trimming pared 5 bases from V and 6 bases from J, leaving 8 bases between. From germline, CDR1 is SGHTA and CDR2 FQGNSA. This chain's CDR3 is CASSPRSNEQFF. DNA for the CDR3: TGTGCCAGCAGCCCCCGGAGCAATGAGCAGTTCTTC. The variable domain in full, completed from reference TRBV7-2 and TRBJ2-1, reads GAGVSQSPSNKVTEKGKDVELRCDPISGHTALYWYRQSLGQGLEFLIYFQGNSAPDKSGLPSDRFSAERTGGSVSTLTIQRTQQEDSAVYLCASSPRSNEQFFGPGTRLTVL.

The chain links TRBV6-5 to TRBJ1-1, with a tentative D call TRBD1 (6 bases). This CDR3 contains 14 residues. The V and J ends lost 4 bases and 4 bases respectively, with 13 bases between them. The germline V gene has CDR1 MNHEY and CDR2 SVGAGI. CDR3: CASSSAQGFTEAFF. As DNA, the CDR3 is TGTGCCAGCAGTTCCGCCCAGGGGTTCACTGAAGCTTTCTTT.

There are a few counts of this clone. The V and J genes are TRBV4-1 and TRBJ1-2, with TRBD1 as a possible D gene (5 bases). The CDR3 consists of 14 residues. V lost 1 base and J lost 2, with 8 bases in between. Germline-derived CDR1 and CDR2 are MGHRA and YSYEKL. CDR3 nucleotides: TGCGCCAGCAGCCAAGCGACAGCGAACTATGGCTACACCTTC. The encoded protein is CASSQATANYGYTF.

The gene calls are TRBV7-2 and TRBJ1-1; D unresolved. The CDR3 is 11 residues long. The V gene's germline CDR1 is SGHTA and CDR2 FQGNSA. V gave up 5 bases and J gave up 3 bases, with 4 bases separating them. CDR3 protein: CASSRDTEAFF. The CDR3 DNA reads TGTGCCAGCAGCCGAGACACTGAAGCTTTCTTT.

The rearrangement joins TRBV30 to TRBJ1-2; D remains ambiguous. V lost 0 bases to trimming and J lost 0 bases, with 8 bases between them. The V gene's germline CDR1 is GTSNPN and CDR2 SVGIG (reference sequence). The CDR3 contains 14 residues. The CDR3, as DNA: TGTGCCTGGAGTGTAGAAAGAGCTAACTATGGCTACACCTTC. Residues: CAWSVERANYGYTF.

The DNA for the CDR3 is TGTGCCAGCAGCCAGACGACTAGCGGTACCTACGAGCAGTACTTC. Its translation: CASSQTTSGTYEQYF. This sequence joins TRBV14 and TRBJ2-7; 9 positions agree with TRBD2. The CDR3 is 15 amino acids. Unmatched junction bases numbered 5, after V lost 3 bases and J lost 2 bases. CDR1 is SGHDN, CDR2 FVKESK, per germline.